This T cell receptor beta chain is drawn from a study of OX40 agonist ivuxolimab in advanced cancers. About the research overall: Ivuxolimab, which patients received intravenously every 2 weeks, was dosed at 0.01 to 10 mg/kg. Males comprised 75% to 90% of the group, whose mean age was approximately 60 years (range roughly 23 to 90). Patients in dose escalation had liver, melanoma, kidney or head and neck cancers. A partial response was reached by three patients: one with hepatocellular carcinoma and two with cutaneous melanoma.

Libraries were prepared by immunoSEQ multiplex PCR; TCRdb keeps only in-frame clonotypes and omits some of them. Among about 62,000 clones listed, under 95% were seen once. Looked up from germline, CDR1 is SQVTM and CDR2 is ANQGSEA. The V segment lost 4 bases and the J segment 4 bases; nucleotides outside the gene matches: 4. The CDR3 length is 13 residues. The sequence came from an adult with an advanced solid tumor such as melanoma, head and neck, liver or kidney cancer. This chain joins TRBV29-1 and TRBJ2-1, with 7 bases lining up with TRBD2. This specimen consisted of CD4+ or CD8+ T cells sorted from blood, obtained in a trial of the OX40 agonist ivuxolimab. CDR3 in amino acids: CSVGLAEYNEQFF. DNA for the CDR3: TGCAGCGTTGGTCTAGCGGAATACAATGAGCAGTTCTTC.